The rows below give T cell receptor beta chains drawn from one sample of a study of cytomegalovirus exposure and HLA in healthy donors. Assay: immunoSEQ multiplex PCR; the TCRdb copy retains only in-frame clones and omits some. The table lists 60,000 to 95,000 clones, 84% of them singletons. The sequenced sample consisted of PBMCs. The receptor source for this set is a man aged 65-85 years in good health and CMV-seropositive. CDR3s leave out the opening cysteine and the closing phenylalanine or tryptophan. The D gene is left open where the match is weak. Clone size is given for some rows only: seen once, a few or many times, or a class if the clone is expanded.

CDR3aa,v_gene,d_gene,abundance
ASSPRLAESTDTQY,TRBV7-9,TRBD2,-
ASSPRGPTGELF,TRBV19,-,-
AIRTVGSGEQY,TRBV10-3,-,-
ASSAMENQPQH,TRBV6-5,-,-
ASPGVYEQY,TRBV19,-,-
ATSREGGRSETQY,TRBV15,TRBD2,once
ASSLLRTENIQY,TRBV7-2,-,-
ASSPGLYGYT,TRBV28,-,-
ASSSHPVLAGGASYNEQF,TRBV19,TRBD2,-
ASSLRRVTEAF,TRBV7-8,-,-
ASSTGQAQNIQY,TRBV5-8,TRBD1,-
ASREGTDTQY,TRBV5-1,-,-
ASSQDWGTAMNTEAF,TRBV4-1,TRBD1,-
ASRGTNQETQY,TRBV6-5,TRBD2,-